This T cell receptor (beta chain) was documented in a study of blood T cell repertoires in COVID-19. Study overall: Acute-phase and convalescent COVID-19 samples originated in the United States, Italy and Spain.

This CDR3 comprises 16 residues. Trimming took 3 bases from V and 0 from J; bases not matched to a gene: 6. Original processing notes: Reference gene primer amplification in the assay estimated nucleated cell counts. Using immunoSEQ multiplex PCR, the repertoire was profiled, and TCRdb retains in-frame clones only, with some absent. For V, J and clone size, that table is used; D and trimming come from the DNA. The table lists roughly 80,000 clones, about 80% of them singletons, with around 13% in the top ten. The chain carries TRBV5-3 and TRBJ2-7; 10 positions agree with TRBD1. TRBV5-3 counts as an open reading frame of uncertain function. Sequenced: peripheral blood. The clonotype originates from a human donor in a cohort sampled during active COVID-19. CDR3 region: CARSWYRDRGSYEQYF. CDR3 sequence (DNA): TGTGCCAGAAGCTGGTACCGGGACAGGGGCTCCTACGAGCAGTACTTC.